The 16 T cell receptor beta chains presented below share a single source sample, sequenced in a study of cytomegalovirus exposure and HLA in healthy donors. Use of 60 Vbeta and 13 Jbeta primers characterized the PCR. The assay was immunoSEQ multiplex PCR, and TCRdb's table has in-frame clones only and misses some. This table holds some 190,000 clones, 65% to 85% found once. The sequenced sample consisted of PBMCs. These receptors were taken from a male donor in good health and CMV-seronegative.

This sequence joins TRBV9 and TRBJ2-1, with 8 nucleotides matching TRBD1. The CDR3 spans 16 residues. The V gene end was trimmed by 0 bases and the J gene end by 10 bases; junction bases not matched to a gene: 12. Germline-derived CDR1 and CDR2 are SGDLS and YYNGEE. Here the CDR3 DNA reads TGTGCCAGCAGCGTAGGGGGGACAGGACCCGAGAGGGAGCAGTTCTTC. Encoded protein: CASSVGGTGPEREQFF.

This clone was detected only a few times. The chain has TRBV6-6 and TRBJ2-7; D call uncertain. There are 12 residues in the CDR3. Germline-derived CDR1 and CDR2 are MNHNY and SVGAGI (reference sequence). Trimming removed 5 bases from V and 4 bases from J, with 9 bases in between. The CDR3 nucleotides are TGTGCCAGCAGTCCACAGTTGTACGAGCAGTACTTC. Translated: CASSPQLYEQYF.

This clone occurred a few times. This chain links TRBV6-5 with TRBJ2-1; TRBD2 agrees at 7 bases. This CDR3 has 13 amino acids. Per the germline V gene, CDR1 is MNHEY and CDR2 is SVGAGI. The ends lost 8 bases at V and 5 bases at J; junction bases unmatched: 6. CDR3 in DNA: TGTGCCAGCCAGCGGGATGAAAACAATGAGCAGTTCTTC. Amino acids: CASQRDENNEQFF.

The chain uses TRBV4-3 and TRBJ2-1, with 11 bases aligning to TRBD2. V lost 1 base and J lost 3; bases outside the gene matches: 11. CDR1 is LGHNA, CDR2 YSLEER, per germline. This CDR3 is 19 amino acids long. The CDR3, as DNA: TGCGCCAGCAGCCAAGCACTAGCGGGGGTCGCCTCCTACTACAATGAGCAGTTCTTC. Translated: CASSQALAGVASYYNEQFF.

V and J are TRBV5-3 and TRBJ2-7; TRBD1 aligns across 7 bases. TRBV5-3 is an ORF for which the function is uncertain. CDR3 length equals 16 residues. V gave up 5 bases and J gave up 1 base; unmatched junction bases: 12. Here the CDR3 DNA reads TGTGCCAGAAGGTGCGCAGGGGGAAGGGTATCCTACGAGCAGTACTTC. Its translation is CARRCAGGRVSYEQYF.

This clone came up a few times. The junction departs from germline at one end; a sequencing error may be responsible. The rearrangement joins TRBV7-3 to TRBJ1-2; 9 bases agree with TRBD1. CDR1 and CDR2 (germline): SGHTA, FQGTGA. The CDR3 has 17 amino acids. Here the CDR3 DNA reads TGTGCCAGCAGCTTACCCGCCCGGGACAGGGTTTTGGATGGCTACCCCTTC. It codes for CASSLPARDRVLDGYPF.

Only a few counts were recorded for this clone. The CDR3 loop is CATSRVQGPSEAFF. Here the CDR3 DNA reads TGTGCCACCAGCAGAGTTCAGGGGCCCTCTGAAGCTTTCTTT. The V call is TRBV15, the J call TRBJ1-1; a weak D match, TRBD1 (6 bases). The V gene lost 1 base and the J gene lost 6 bases, with 12 bases spanning the gap. Germline CDR1 LNHNV, CDR2 YYDKDF (reference sequence). This CDR3 is 14 amino acids long.

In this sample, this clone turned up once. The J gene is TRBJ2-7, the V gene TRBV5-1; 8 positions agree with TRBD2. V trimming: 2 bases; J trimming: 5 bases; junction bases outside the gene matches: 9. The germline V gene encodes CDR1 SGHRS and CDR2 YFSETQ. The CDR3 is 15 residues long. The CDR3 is CASSLAGVGEHEQYF. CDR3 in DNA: TGCGCCAGCAGCTTAGCGGGAGTGGGAGAACACGAGCAGTACTTC.

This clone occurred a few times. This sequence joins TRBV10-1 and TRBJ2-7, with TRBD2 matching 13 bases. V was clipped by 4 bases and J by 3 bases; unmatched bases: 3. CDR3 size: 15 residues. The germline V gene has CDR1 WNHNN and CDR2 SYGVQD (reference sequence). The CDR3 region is CASSGRTSGGYEQYF. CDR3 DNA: TGCGCCAGCAGTGGACGGACTAGCGGGGGCTACGAGCAGTACTTC.

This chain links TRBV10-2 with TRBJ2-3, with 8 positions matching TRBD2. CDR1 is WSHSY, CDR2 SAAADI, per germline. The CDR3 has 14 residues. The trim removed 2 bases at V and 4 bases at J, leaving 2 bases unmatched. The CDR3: CASSEGREADTQYF. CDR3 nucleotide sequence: TGCGCCAGCAGTGAGGGGCGGGAGGCAGATACGCAGTATTTT.

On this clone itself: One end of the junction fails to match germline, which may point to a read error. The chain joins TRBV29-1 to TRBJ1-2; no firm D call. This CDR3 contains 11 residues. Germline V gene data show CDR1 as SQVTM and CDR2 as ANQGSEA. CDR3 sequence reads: CSAAGGVGYPF. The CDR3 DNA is TGCAGCGCCGCGGGCGGGGTTGGCTACCCCTTC. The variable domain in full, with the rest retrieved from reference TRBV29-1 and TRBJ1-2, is SAVISQKPSRDICQRGTSLTIQCQVDSQVTMMFWYRQQPGQSLTLIATANQGSEATYESGFVIDKFPISRPNLTFSTLTVSNMSPEDSSIYLCSAAGGVGYPFGSGTRLTVV.

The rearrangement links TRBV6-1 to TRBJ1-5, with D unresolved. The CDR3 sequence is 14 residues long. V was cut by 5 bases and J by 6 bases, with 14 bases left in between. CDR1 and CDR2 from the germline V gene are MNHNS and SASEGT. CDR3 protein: CASSTSGGGQPQHF. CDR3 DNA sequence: TGTGCCAGCAGTACCTCAGGCGGAGGTCAGCCCCAGCATTTT.

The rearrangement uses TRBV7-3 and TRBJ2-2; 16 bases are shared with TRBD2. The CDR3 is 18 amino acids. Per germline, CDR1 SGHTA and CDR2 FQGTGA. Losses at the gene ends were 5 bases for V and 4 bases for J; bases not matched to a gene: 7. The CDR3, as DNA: TGTGCCAGCAGCACGTCGGGACTAGCGGGGGGGGGCACCGGGGAGCTGTTTTTT. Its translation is CASSTSGLAGGGTGELFF.

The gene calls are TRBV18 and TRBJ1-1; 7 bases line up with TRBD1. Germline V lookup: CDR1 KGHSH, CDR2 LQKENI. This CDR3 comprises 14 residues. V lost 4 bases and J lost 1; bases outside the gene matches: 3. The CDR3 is CASSRRDRNTEAFF. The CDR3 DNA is TGTGCCAGCTCACGGCGGGACAGGAACACTGAAGCTTTCTTT.

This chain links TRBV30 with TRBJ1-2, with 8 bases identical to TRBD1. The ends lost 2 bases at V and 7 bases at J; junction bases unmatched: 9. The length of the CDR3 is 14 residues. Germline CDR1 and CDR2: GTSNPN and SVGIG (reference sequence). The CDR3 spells CAWSRSGGGGGYTF. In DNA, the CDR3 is TGTGCCTGGAGTAGATCAGGGGGCGGAGGTGGCTACACCTTC.

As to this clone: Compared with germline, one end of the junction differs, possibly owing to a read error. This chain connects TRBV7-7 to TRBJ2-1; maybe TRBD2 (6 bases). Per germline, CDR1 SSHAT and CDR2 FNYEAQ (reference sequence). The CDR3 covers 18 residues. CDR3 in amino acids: CASSLEVPSASSYNEQFF. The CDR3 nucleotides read TGTGCTAGCAGCTTAGAGGTTCCTAGCGCGAGCTCCTACAATGAGCAGTTCTTC.